This T cell receptor (beta chain) appears in the sequencing data of a study of blood T cells in healthy people across ages. Study conclusions and caveats: Calculation of diversity from one million T cells yielded estimates considered to be underestimates. Age showed a roughly linear inverse relationship with TCR beta diversity per million T cells.

V lost 5 bases and J lost 2, with 16 bases in between. CDR3 length equals 15 residues. This clonotype was seen more than once but under ten times. What it binds is unknown. A J-beta primer mix and a sample-barcoded 5' primer were used in a second PCR of about 7 to 12 cycles. TCRdb fed the 5' RACE reads into MiXCR, producing one record per CDR3 protein. This sample yields about 730,000 distinct CDR3 sequences, of which roughly 45% are seen a single time; 20% to 25% belongs to the top ten. Specimen: blood. This TCR was recovered from a woman aged 60-75 years in good health. This chain uses TRBV12-3 or TRBV12-4 with TRBJ2-7; D is tentatively TRBD1 or TRBD2 (5 bases each). CDR3 nucleotide sequence: TGTGCCAGCAGTACTACTCGCCGGGACCCCTACGAGCAGTACTTC. The encoded protein is CASSTTRRDPYEQYF.